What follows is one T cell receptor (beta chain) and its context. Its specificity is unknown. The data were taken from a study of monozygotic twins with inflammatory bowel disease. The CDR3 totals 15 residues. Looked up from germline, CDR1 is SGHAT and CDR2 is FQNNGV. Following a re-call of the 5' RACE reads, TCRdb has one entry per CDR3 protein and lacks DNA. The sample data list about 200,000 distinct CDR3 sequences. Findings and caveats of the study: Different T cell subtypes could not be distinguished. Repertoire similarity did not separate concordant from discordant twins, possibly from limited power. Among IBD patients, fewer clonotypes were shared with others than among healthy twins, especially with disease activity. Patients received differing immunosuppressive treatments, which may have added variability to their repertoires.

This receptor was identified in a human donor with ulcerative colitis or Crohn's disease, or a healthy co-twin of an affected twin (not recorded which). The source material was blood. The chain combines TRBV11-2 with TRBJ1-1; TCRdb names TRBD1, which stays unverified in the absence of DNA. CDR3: CASSLQGQGRTEAFF.